This T cell receptor beta chain was sequenced for a study of T cell responses to AZD1222 COVID-19 vaccine (dated by TCRdb to about 2021). For context, the study as a whole: TCR sequencing covered roughly 230 trial participants: approximately 200 given two doses of AZD1222 and 26 given two doses of MenACWY control vaccine. Trial participants were enrolled by age into 18-55, 56-69 and 70-plus year subgroups, with about 150, 28 and 57 TCR-sequenced participants respectively.

As encoded in the germline V gene (reference sequence), CDR1 is GTSNPN while CDR2 is SVGIG. The germline ends are 22 bases apart after V is trimmed by 5 bases and J by 0 bases. CDR3 length: 17 amino acids, cysteine to phenylalanine. Here the CDR3 DNA is all that survives: 51 bases in frame from base 1. The CDR3 regions of human TCRbeta chains were subjected to immunosequencing. Turning to the authors' computational methods: TCRs in the repertoires were matched against a reference library of SARS-CoV-2-specific TCRs that had been generated with the MIRA antigen-specificity platform. Breadth was defined as the fraction of unique TCRs that were SARS-CoV-2-associated. Depth was defined as the fraction of total T cells that were SARS-CoV-2-associated. Using the MIRA data, each spike-specific TCR was assigned both to the spike region to which the TCR was reactive and to a CD4 or CD8 class. Log10-transformed breadth and depth values were compared by one-way ANOVA with Sidak's multiple comparisons tests. As stored in TCRdb, this immuneACCESS dataset retains in-frame rearrangements with V and J assigned. A fraction of the clones does not appear; measured against another copy, unresolved V genes explain less than half of the discrepancy, and the remainder lacks a known reason. V and J calls and clone size are those listed in that table; D and trimming were worked out from the DNA. The sample contains some 150,000 clones, 80% to 90% of them found a single time. Approximately 7% of the sample belongs to the ten largest clones.

The time point label here, explained by the study, means: sample from adult after SARS-CoV-2 infection, after symptom onset. A couple of convalescent COVID-19 patients, sampled after symptom onset from adults with prior SARS-CoV-2 infection, were also TCR-sequenced for comparison. Findings and caveats that apply to the study as a whole: After two AZD1222 doses, spike-specific TCR breadth and depth were significantly higher than at day 0 and than in MenACWY recipients. The 56-69-year group was small, and its depth increase did not reach significance, likely because of low power. Participants were mostly white British and included more females than males, and it was suggested by the authors that clonal diversity may have been underestimated. Because no day 14 peak-response samples were available, repertoires were characterized only after the peak T cell response. Vaccine-associated CD4 TCRs spanned the whole spike protein, with dominant responses in regions 160-218 and 743-854. Conclusions about previously exposed vaccinees are limited because only a handful of AZD1222 recipients were SARS-CoV-2 seropositive at baseline. Reportedly, almost half of the unique spike-specific TCRs recognized epitopes lying outside the regions that are mutated in the B.1.351 and B.1.1.7 variants.

Comment on this clone: No cognate antigen has been identified for it. Per-base quality was not reported, and no clone a single base away is much larger than it.

The TCR comes from an adult who had recovered from COVID-19. The chain is encoded by TRBV30 joined to TRBJ1-1; the D region possibly corresponds to TRBD1 (5 bases align). The source material was peripheral blood, sampled after recovery from COVID-19. For the CDR3, the sequence is CAWPPRDQHPMNTEAFF. The nucleotides are TGTGCCTGGCCCCCAAGGGACCAGCACCCAATGAACACTGAAGCTTTCTTT.